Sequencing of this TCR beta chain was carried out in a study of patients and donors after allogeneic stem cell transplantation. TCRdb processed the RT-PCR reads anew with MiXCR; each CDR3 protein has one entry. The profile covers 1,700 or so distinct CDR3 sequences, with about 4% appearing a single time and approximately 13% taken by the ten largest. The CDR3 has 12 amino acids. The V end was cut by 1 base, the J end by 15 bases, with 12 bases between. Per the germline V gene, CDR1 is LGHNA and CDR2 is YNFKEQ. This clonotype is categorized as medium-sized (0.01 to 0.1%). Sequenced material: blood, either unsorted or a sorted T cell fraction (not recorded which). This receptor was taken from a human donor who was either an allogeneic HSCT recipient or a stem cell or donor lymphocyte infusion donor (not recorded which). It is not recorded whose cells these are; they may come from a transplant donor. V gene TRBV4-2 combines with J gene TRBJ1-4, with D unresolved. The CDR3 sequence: CASSQAGRGLFF. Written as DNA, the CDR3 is TGTGCCAGCAGCCAAGCGGGCCGGGGTTTGTTTTTT.